The 32 T cell receptor beta chains below come from one sample, sequenced in a study of T cells in Graves' hyperthyroidism and ophthalmopathy. Regions amplified from RNA transcripts were the TCR beta CDR3 regions. Using the HTBI primer set, a first-round RT-PCR was run on the TCR CDR3. TCRdb analysed the multiplex PCR reads with MiXCR anew, one entry per CDR3 protein. The repertoire holds 540,000 or so distinct CDR3 sequences, with 40% to 55% as singletons. Sequenced sample: peripheral blood or thyroid tissue (not recorded which). Receptors originate from an adult woman with Graves' disease, either hyperthyroidism or ophthalmopathy (not recorded which).

In its sample, this clonotype was seen a few times. This chain connects TRBV25-1 to TRBJ1-6, with unresolved D. Looked up from germline, CDR1 is MGHDK and CDR2 is SYGVNS. Between the trimmed V and J ends, which lost 1 base and 7 bases, there was a span of 14 bases. The CDR3 spans 16 residues. CDR3 nucleotide sequence: TGTGCCAGCAGTGAATTGGAGGGCACGAGAAATTCACCCCTCCACTTT. The encoded protein is CASSELEGTRNSPLHF. Full variable domain (remainder filled in from reference TRBV25-1 and TRBJ1-6): EADIYQTPRYLVIGTGKKITLECSQTMGHDKMYWYQQDPGMELHLIHYSYGVNSTEKGDLSSESTVSRIRTEHFPLTLESARPSHTSQYLCASSELEGTRNSPLHFGNGTRLTVT.

The sample holds many counts of this clonotype. This chain uses TRBV11-2 with TRBJ2-7; D gene unclear. V dropped 5 bases and J dropped 0 bases, with 11 bases sitting between them. Germline V CDR1 and CDR2: SGHAT, FQNNGV. The CDR3 length is 14 residues. CDR3 loop: CASSSIRSSYEQYF. The DNA of the CDR3 is TGTGCCAGCAGCAGTATCAGGAGCTCCTACGAGCAGTACTTC.

This clonotype was seen at least ten times. The chain joins TRBV5-1 to TRBJ1-2; D not certain. There are 12 residues in the CDR3. Germline CDR1 SGHRS, CDR2 YFSETQ. V shed 0 bases and J shed 13 bases, with 13 bases lying between them. The DNA of the CDR3 is TGCGCCAGCAGCTTGGGGCAGTCCGTTGGCACCTTC. Translated: CASSLGQSVGTF.

CDR3 bases: TGTGCCAGCAGACTAAAGGGGGAACTTCAGACCCAGTACTTC. Translated, it gives CASRLKGELQTQYF. The chain is built from TRBV7-9 and TRBJ2-5; D possibly corresponds to TRBD1 (6 bases). This CDR3 is 14 amino acids long. Germline assignment: CDR1 SEHNR and CDR2 FQNEAQ (reference sequence). V gave up 6 bases and J gave up 6 bases, with 17 bases separating them.

This clonotype has ten or more counts. The chain combines TRBV4-1 with TRBJ1-1, with D tentatively TRBD1 (6 bases). The germline V gene has CDR1 MGHRA and CDR2 YSYEKL. The CDR3 length is 15 residues. Trimming removed 3 bases at V and 3 bases at J, with 14 bases between. CDR3 nucleotides: TGCGCCAGCAGCCACCGAGGGGGGTGGGACACTGAAGCTTTCTTT. It translates to CASSHRGGWDTEAFF.

The chain couples TRBV7-2 to TRBJ1-5; perhaps TRBD1 as D (5 bases). The V gene's germline CDR1 is SGHTA and CDR2 FQGNSA. The ends were cut back, 3 bases at V and 5 bases at J, with 11 bases in the middle. The CDR3 sequence is 14 residues long. CDR3 amino acids: CASSFSSGDQPQHF. For the CDR3, the DNA is TGTGCCAGCAGCTTCTCGTCGGGGGATCAGCCCCAGCATTTT.

In this sample, this clonotype turned up a few times. The gene calls are TRBV20-1 and TRBJ2-7, with 7 bases fitting TRBD2. The germline V gene encodes CDR1 DFQATT and CDR2 SNEGSKA (reference sequence). J gave up 4 bases and V 5 bases, and 14 bases lay outside the gene matches. This CDR3 is 15 amino acids long. The CDR3 spells CSARGVGGTPYEQYF. The CDR3 DNA follows: TGCAGTGCTCGGGGGGTGGGTGGCACACCTTACGAGCAGTACTTC.

Ten or more counts support this clonotype. This CDR3 reads CATSHNTFQETQYF. CDR3 bases: TGTGCCACCTCACACAACACCTTCCAAGAGACCCAGTACTTC. The chain employs TRBV24-1 and TRBJ2-5, with D unresolved. Germline CDR1 reads KGHDR; CDR2 reads SFDVKD. Trimming took 9 bases from V and 1 from J, leaving 14 bases between them. The CDR3 spans 14 residues.

This chain links TRBV15 with TRBJ2-7; no reliable D call. V lost 3 bases to trimming and J lost 4 bases, with 10 bases between them. CDR1 and CDR2 (germline): LNHNV, YYDKDF (reference sequence). This CDR3 region has 13 residues. CDR3 loop: CATSSLGQYEQYF. The CDR3 DNA reads TGTGCCACCAGCAGCTTGGGCCAGTACGAGCAGTACTTC.

This clonotype has only one observation. The V and J genes are TRBV6-5 and TRBJ2-7; D is uncertain. Looked up from germline, CDR1 is MNHEY and CDR2 is SVGAGI. The CDR3 extends over 16 amino acids. V lost 0 bases and J 0 bases, leaving 12 bases between the germline ends. The CDR3 bases are TGTGCCAGCAGTTACTCAAGGAGCGCCACCTCCTACGAGCAGTACTTC. This gives the protein CASSYSRSATSYEQYF.

The chain carries TRBV7-3 and TRBJ2-5, with D tentatively TRBD2 (5 bases). The V end was cut by 2 bases, the J end by 8 bases, with 15 bases between. The length of the CDR3 is 14 residues. The germline V gene has CDR1 SGHTA and CDR2 FQGTGA. The CDR3 bases are TGTGCCAGCAGCTTAGGGTTGGGAGAGGCTACCCAGTACTTC. This translates into CASSLGLGEATQYF.

This clonotype was seen many times. The V gene is TRBV5-1, the J gene TRBJ2-6; D remains ambiguous. Trimming stripped 5 bases from V and 0 bases from J, with 3 bases between. CDR3 length: 13 amino acids. Germline V gene sequence: CDR1 SGHRS, CDR2 YFSETQ. In DNA form, the CDR3 reads TGCGCCAGCAGAGACTCTGGGGCCAACGTCCTGACTTTC. Its translation is CASRDSGANVLTF.

V gene TRBV10-3 combines with J gene TRBJ1-2; the match to TRBD1 covers 11 bases. V was clipped by 6 bases and J by 9 bases; unmatched bases: 6. This CDR3 is built from 13 residues. The V gene's germline CDR1 is ENHRY and CDR2 SYGVKD. The CDR3 DNA follows: TGTGCCATCAGCCGGACAGGGGGCATGAGCTACACCTTC. It is translated as CAISRTGGMSYTF.

This clonotype was observed at least ten times. The genes are TRBV6-5 and TRBJ1-2; a possible D gene is TRBD1 (5 bases). The V gene's germline CDR1 is MNHEY and CDR2 SVGAGI. Trimming stripped 7 bases from V and 4 bases from J, with 19 bases between. The CDR3 is 15 amino acids. The chain's CDR3 is CASTDMGRAAYGYTF. The CDR3 nucleotides are TGTGCCAGCACCGACATGGGCAGGGCAGCCTATGGCTACACCTTC.

V usage is TRBV20-1 and J usage is TRBJ2-5; 9 bases fit TRBD1. Germline CDR1 DFQATT, CDR2 SNEGSKA (reference sequence). There are 13 residues in the CDR3. J gave up 5 bases and V 6 bases, and 7 bases lay outside the gene matches. CDR3 DNA: TGCAGTGCGTGGGACAGGGAAGCGGAGACCCAGTACTTC. Translated, it gives CSAWDREAETQYF.

This clonotype was observed at least ten times. This chain joins TRBV28 and TRBJ2-7; D is unclear. CDR1 is MDHEN and CDR2 is SYDVKM in the germline V gene. The V end was cut by 7 bases, the J end by 6 bases, with 19 bases between. The CDR3 covers 14 residues. CDR3 in amino acids: CASTPGGIRGEQYF. CDR3 nucleotide sequence: TGTGCCAGCACCCCTGGCGGCATCAGAGGCGAGCAGTACTTC.

Worth noting for this clonotype: One junction end does not reproduce the germline sequence, and a read error may be involved. The chain employs TRBV20-1 and TRBJ1-1; D gene ambiguous. The CDR3 totals 14 residues. Per the germline V gene, CDR1 is DFQATT and CDR2 is SNEGSKA (reference sequence). The chain's CDR3 is CSASGGSMNTEAFF. CDR3 nucleotides: TGCAGTGCTAGTGGAGGCAGCATGAACACTGAAGCTTTCTTC.

The CDR3 DNA follows: TGTGCCAGCAGCCCGGGGCCAAACACCATATATTTT. Translating gives CASSPGPNTIYF. V gene TRBV7-9 combines with J gene TRBJ1-3; D perhaps matches TRBD1 (5 bases). From germline, CDR1 is SEHNR and CDR2 FQNEAQ (reference sequence). The CDR3 totals 12 residues. Trimming cost V 5 bases and J 6 bases, with 8 bases left between them.

Comments on this clonotype: Being one base from a much bigger clone, this may be a read error. V gene TRBV3-1 combines with J gene TRBJ1-6; possible D gene TRBD1, 5 bases. The CDR3 covers 17 residues. The germline V gene encodes CDR1 LGHDT and CDR2 YNNKEL (reference sequence). Trimming left V 3 bases short and J 10 bases short, with 22 bases between. CDR3: CASSQLIRGRRGSPLHF. The CDR3, as DNA: TGTGCCAGCAGCCAGTTAATTCGGGGACGGCGGGGCTCACCCCTCCACTTT.

This clonotype has a count of ten or more. V gene TRBV12-3 or TRBV12-4 combines with J gene TRBJ2-5; D is unclear. The length of the CDR3 is 14 residues. Trimming took 6 bases from V and 5 from J, leaving 16 bases between them. Here the CDR3 reads CASRTRLRSETQYF. The CDR3 region has the DNA TGTGCCAGCAGGACCCGACTGCGTTCCGAGACCCAGTACTTC.

This chain links TRBV6-1 with TRBJ1-2; 8 bases map to TRBD1. Trimming cost V 6 bases and J 3 bases; bases outside gene matches: 6. This CDR3 spans 14 amino acids. Germline assignment: CDR1 MNHNS and CDR2 SASEGT. The CDR3 sequence: CASRKTGVHYGYTF. CDR3 bases: TGTGCCAGCAGGAAGACAGGGGTGCACTATGGCTACACCTTC.

The rearrangement links TRBV11-2 to TRBJ1-1; 10 bases align to TRBD1. The V segment lost 5 bases and the J segment 4 bases; nucleotides outside the gene matches: 13. Germline V gives CDR1 SGHAT, CDR2 FQNNGV. This CDR3 contains 17 residues. The chain's CDR3 is CASSPGTGADMSTEAFF. The DNA for the CDR3 is TGTGCCAGCAGCCCCGGGACAGGGGCGGACATGAGCACTGAAGCTTTCTTT.

This chain joins TRBV12-3 or TRBV12-4 and TRBJ1-6; D is undetermined. The V end was cut by 3 bases, the J end by 0 bases, with 6 bases between. This CDR3 contains 15 residues. As DNA, the CDR3 is TGTGCCAGCAGTTTGGGGATCTCCTATAATTCACCCCTCCACTTT. Translated: CASSLGISYNSPLHF.

This clonotype was observed many times. The chain joins TRBV6-6 to TRBJ2-5; 7 bases match TRBD1. Trimming at V came to 2 bases and at J to 5 bases, leaving 8 bases not matched to a gene. Per germline, CDR1 MNHNY and CDR2 SVGAGI (reference sequence). The CDR3 covers 15 residues. In DNA, the CDR3 is TGTGCCAGCAGTTACCAGGGGGACCCTATCGAGACCCAGTACTTC. The encoded protein is CASSYQGDPIETQYF.

Only a few counts were recorded for this clonotype. At one end, the junction sequence differs from germline, possibly due to a read error. V and J are TRBV7-4 and TRBJ1-1, with 9 nucleotides matching TRBD1. This CDR3 comprises 17 residues. Germline assignment: CDR1 SGHVT and CDR2 SQSDAQ. CDR3: CASSDSDRDRVYPESFF. CDR3 bases: TGTGCCAGCAGCGACTCAGACCGGGACAGGGTTTATCCTGAATCTTTCTTT.

The chain combines TRBV2 with TRBJ1-6, with 7 positions matching TRBD1. The CDR3 has 17 residues. Germline V gives CDR1 SNHLY, CDR2 FYNNEI. V lost 4 bases, J lost 7 bases, and 13 bases stayed unmatched. In DNA, the CDR3 is TGTGCCAGCAGTGCCTGGGGGGGGGACAGTTTCAATTCACCCCTCCACTTT. Translated: CASSAWGGDSFNSPLHF. Based on the CDR3 plus reference TRBV2 and TRBJ1-6, the full variable domain is EPEVTQTPSHQVTQMGQEVILRCVPISNHLYFYWYRQILGQKVEFLVSFYNNEISEKSEIFDDQFSVERPDGSNFTLKIRSTKLEDSAMYFCASSAWGGDSFNSPLHFGNGTRLTVT.

The chain is built from TRBV29-1 and TRBJ1-2; possible D gene TRBD1, 6 bases. Trimming stripped 8 bases from V and 4 bases from J, with 11 bases between. This CDR3 is built from 11 residues. Germline V gives CDR1 SQVTM, CDR2 ANQGSEA. In DNA, the CDR3 is TGCAGCTTCGGACAGATCTATGGCTACACCTTC. Its protein product is CSFGQIYGYTF.

In this sample, this clonotype turned up many times. This chain connects TRBV6-6 to TRBJ2-7; maybe TRBD2 (6 bases). V was clipped by 6 bases and J by 2 bases, with 14 bases between them. Germline V gene lookup returns CDR1 MNHNY and CDR2 SVGAGI (reference sequence). CDR3 length: 14 amino acids. The CDR3 sequence: CASRDRESTYEQYF. DNA for the CDR3: TGTGCCAGCAGGGACCGGGAGTCCACCTACGAGCAGTACTTC.

This clonotype was seen just once. Just one base apart from a much larger clone, this may be a read error. J is TRBJ2-7 and V is TRBV6-6; D might be TRBD1 (6 bases). V lost 8 bases and J lost 3, with 14 bases in between. Germline V gene data show CDR1 as MNHNY and CDR2 as SVGAGI (reference sequence). The CDR3 consists of 13 residues. The CDR3 DNA is TGTGCCAGCGAAACAGGGATCAACTACGAGCAGTACTTC. This gives the protein CASETGINYEQYF.

This clonotype was picked up many times. The rearrangement uses TRBV7-9 and TRBJ1-2, with D possibly matching TRBD1 (6 bases). This CDR3 comprises 15 residues. Looked up from germline, CDR1 is SEHNR and CDR2 is FQNEAQ (reference sequence). With 0 bases removed from V and 4 bases from J, the gap between germline ends came to 12 bases. The CDR3 DNA follows: TGTGCCAGCAGCTTAGCGTCTGACAGGTTCTATGGCTACACCTTC. It yields the protein CASSLASDRFYGYTF.

This clonotype was detected many times. The rearrangement uses TRBV11-2 and TRBJ1-4; no definite D call. Per germline, CDR1 SGHAT and CDR2 FQNNGV. Trimming shortened V by 5 bases and J by 4 bases, and 14 bases separated the two germline ends. The CDR3 has 15 residues. The CDR3 protein is CASSDPQAINEKLFF. The CDR3 bases are TGTGCCAGCAGCGATCCCCAGGCCATTAATGAAAAACTGTTTTTT.

As regards this clonotype: A read error is possible here, since a much larger clone lies one base away. The V call is TRBV14, the J call TRBJ1-1; D remains unclear. Germline CDR1 reads SGHDN; CDR2 reads FVKESK. The CDR3 has 14 amino acids. CDR3 in DNA: TGTGCCAGCAGCCAAGATTGGAGAGACACTGAAGCTTCCTTT. Its translation: CASSQDWRDTEASF.